Following are 32 T cell receptor beta chains from one sample sequenced in a study of cytomegalovirus exposure and HLA in healthy donors. The PCR contained 60 Vbeta and 13 Jbeta primers. TCRdb's copy holds only in-frame clones and misses some; the assay was immunoSEQ multiplex PCR. The sample lists approximately 120,000 clones; about 80% were seen once. Sequenced input: PBMCs. The receptor source for this set is a man aged 45-60 years in good health and CMV-seronegative.

The rearrangement joins TRBV6-1 to TRBJ2-3; 10 bases match TRBD2. This CDR3 has 14 amino acids. After removal of 2 bases from V and 4 bases from J, the junction contained 0 bases not matched to a gene. CDR1 and CDR2 from the germline V gene are MNHNS and SASEGT. The CDR3 protein is CASSELAGADTQYF. The CDR3 DNA sequence: TGTGCCAGCAGTGAACTAGCGGGAGCAGATACGCAGTATTTT.

The chain has TRBV29-1 and TRBJ1-2; D may be TRBD1 (6 bases). Trimming took off 6 bases at V and 0 bases at J, with 8 bases between the two ends. In germline, CDR1 is SQVTM, CDR2 ANQGSEA. The CDR3 spans 12 residues. This CDR3 is CSVRDTNYGYTF. In DNA form, the CDR3 reads TGCAGCGTAAGGGACACTAACTATGGCTACACCTTC.

This clone was counted once. The J gene is TRBJ2-3, the V gene TRBV5-1, with a tentative D call TRBD2 (5 bases). V lost 4 bases and J lost 2, with 14 bases in between. This CDR3 has 15 residues. From germline, CDR1 is SGHRS and CDR2 YFSETQ. CDR3 residues: CASSLPGINTDTQYF. CDR3 in DNA: TGCGCCAGCAGCCTCCCCGGGATCAACACAGATACGCAGTATTTT.

The rearrangement links TRBV5-1 to TRBJ2-7; D gene ambiguous. Germline V CDR1 and CDR2: SGHRS, YFSETQ. This CDR3 has 12 residues. Trimming removed 0 bases at V and 4 bases at J, with 5 bases between. CDR3 sequence: CASSLDKYEQYF. CDR3 bases: TGCGCCAGCAGCTTGGACAAGTACGAGCAGTACTTC.

This sequence joins TRBV7-3 and TRBJ2-2; 12 bases fit TRBD2. Unmatched junction bases numbered 9, after V lost 5 bases and J lost 5 bases. Germline CDR1 SGHTA, CDR2 FQGTGA. The CDR3 sequence is 17 residues long. CDR3 region: CASSHDWTSGATGELFF. In nucleotides, the CDR3 is TGTGCCAGCAGCCATGATTGGACTAGCGGGGCTACCGGGGAGCTGTTTTTT.

This rearrangement joins TRBV6-5 to TRBJ2-1, with D tentatively TRBD2 (6 bases). Trimming cost V 5 bases and J 0 bases, with 11 bases left between them. Germline V gene lookup returns CDR1 MNHEY and CDR2 SVGAGI. The CDR3 length is 15 residues. The CDR3 coding sequence is TGTGCCAGCAGTCGGGGAGGAAGCTCCTACAATGAGCAGTTCTTC. Its protein product is CASSRGGSSYNEQFF.

The chain is built from TRBV2 and TRBJ1-4, with TRBD1 identical over 8 bases. With 2 bases clipped from V and 7 bases from J, the junction kept 3 bases outside the gene matches. CDR1 and CDR2 (germline): SNHLY, FYNNEI. The CDR3 covers 14 residues. This CDR3 reads CASSEQGALEKLFF. The CDR3 coding sequence is TGTGCCAGCAGTGAACAGGGGGCGCTTGAAAAACTGTTTTTT.

This chain uses TRBV11-1 with TRBJ2-1; D is possibly TRBD2 (5 bases). Germline V gives CDR1 SGHAT, CDR2 FQDESV (reference sequence). The CDR3 spans 16 residues. Trimming pared 6 bases from V and 1 base from J, leaving 16 bases between. The CDR3 bases are TGTGCCAGCAGAGGCAAAGGAGGAAAGTCCTACAATGAGCAGTTCTTC. It translates to CASRGKGGKSYNEQFF.

As concerns this clone: Other DNA sequences in the same sample also yield this CDR3. This chain connects TRBV28 to TRBJ1-1, with D unresolved. The CDR3 has 12 amino acids. Per germline, CDR1 MDHEN and CDR2 SYDVKM. V was clipped by 4 bases and J by 0 bases, with 3 bases between them. The CDR3 here is CASSSVNTEAFF. Written as DNA, the CDR3 is TGTGCCAGCAGTTCGGTGAACACTGAAGCTTTCTTT.

The chain employs TRBV15 and TRBJ1-5, with D unclear. Deletions cut 1 base from V and 4 bases from J, with 8 bases between. Germline lookup yields CDR1 LNHNV and CDR2 YYDKDF (reference sequence). This CDR3 spans 14 amino acids. The CDR3 sequence: CATSRAGGNQPQHF. As DNA, the CDR3 is TGTGCCACCAGCAGAGCGGGTGGGAATCAGCCCCAGCATTTT. The full variable domain, with the rest looked up from reference TRBV15 and TRBJ1-5, is DAMVIQNPRYQVTQFGKPVTLSCSQTLNHNVMYWYQQKSSQAPKLLFHYYDKDFNNEADTPDNFQSRRPNTSFCFLDIRSPGLGDTAMYLCATSRAGGNQPQHFGDGTRLSIL.

The genes are TRBV10-3 and TRBJ2-5; 8 positions agree with TRBD2. With 8 bases clipped from V and 3 bases from J, the junction kept 5 bases outside the gene matches. Germline V gives CDR1 ENHRY, CDR2 SYGVKD. CDR3 length equals 13 residues. DNA of the CDR3: TGTGCCATCGGGGATAGCGGGAAAGAGACCCAGTACTTC. It encodes CAIGDSGKETQYF.

The gene calls are TRBV19 and TRBJ2-5; 7 bases map to TRBD2. V was pared by 0 bases and J by 4 bases, with 8 bases of the junction left unmatched. This CDR3 is 16 amino acids long. Germline V gene lookup returns CDR1 LNHDA and CDR2 SQIVND (reference sequence). The CDR3 reads CASSIEGTTSTETQYF. CDR3 bases: TGTGCCAGTAGTATAGAAGGGACGACTAGCACAGAGACCCAGTACTTC.

The chain is built from TRBV27 and TRBJ2-1, with 9 bases lining up with TRBD2. Losses at the gene ends were 3 bases for V and 9 bases for J; bases not matched to a gene: 12. CDR3 length: 16 amino acids. Germline V gene sequence: CDR1 MNHEY, CDR2 SMNVEV (reference sequence). The CDR3 is CASSLPLAGARPEQFF. In nucleotides, the CDR3 is TGTGCCAGCAGTTTGCCGTTAGCGGGAGCTAGGCCTGAGCAGTTCTTC.

This clone has only one observation. The chain employs TRBV28 and TRBJ1-1; TRBD1 matches 7 bases. Germline V CDR1 and CDR2: MDHEN, SYDVKM. V shed 9 bases, J shed 3 bases, and the junction held 7 bases outside the gene matches. CDR3 length: 13 residues. The CDR3 is CARSGQTYTEAFF. DNA of the CDR3: TGTGCCAGATCGGGACAGACTTACACTGAAGCTTTCTTT.

As for this clone: The sample carries other DNA sequences with the same CDR3. V usage is TRBV19 and J usage is TRBJ2-7, with 11 bases identical to TRBD1. Per germline, CDR1 LNHDA and CDR2 SQIVND (reference sequence). This CDR3 spans 14 amino acids. Trimming at V came to 3 bases and at J to 4 bases, leaving 2 bases not matched to a gene. The CDR3 region has the DNA TGTGCCAGTAGTATTGGACAGGGGGCGTACGAGCAGTACTTC. Its translation: CASSIGQGAYEQYF.

The chain employs TRBV9 and TRBJ2-2; 9 bases map to TRBD1. CDR1 is SGDLS and CDR2 is YYNGEE in the germline V gene. V lost 1 base to trimming and J lost 4 bases; unmatched junction nucleotides: 8. CDR3 length: 17 amino acids. This CDR3 reads CASSVRRDRGVTGELFF. The CDR3 DNA is TGTGCCAGCAGCGTACGGCGAGACAGGGGGGTCACCGGGGAGCTGTTTTTT.

The genes are TRBV18 and TRBJ2-2, with a possible D match to TRBD1 (6 bases). V lost 3 bases to trimming and J lost 7 bases, with 21 bases between them. Germline V gene lookup returns CDR1 KGHSH and CDR2 LQKENI. The CDR3 covers 17 residues. The CDR3: CASSPGQAYRSIGELFF. In nucleotides, the CDR3 is TGTGCCAGCTCACCGGGACAAGCTTACCGCTCCATCGGGGAGCTGTTTTTT.

In DNA form, the CDR3 reads TGTGCCAGCAACCCGACAGGGAACACTGAAGCTTTCTTT. This encodes CASNPTGNTEAFF. This chain uses TRBV2 with TRBJ1-1; possibly TRBD1 for D (6 bases). Trimming cost V 7 bases and J 1 base, with 10 bases left between them. CDR1 is SNHLY, CDR2 FYNNEI, per germline. The CDR3 consists of 13 residues.

The V gene is TRBV10-3, the J gene TRBJ1-2, with a weak D call TRBD1 (6 bases). This CDR3 is built from 15 residues. The V and J ends lost 6 bases and 4 bases respectively, with 18 bases between them. Germline V gene data show CDR1 as ENHRY and CDR2 as SYGVKD. CDR3 sequence (DNA): TGTGCCATCAGCCGGACAGCCCTCGATGCCTATGGCTACACCTTC. Protein sequence: CAISRTALDAYGYTF.

The CDR3 DNA reads as TGTGCCAGCAGTTACTCGCGTAATAGCAATCAGCCCCAGCATTTT. Residues: CASSYSRNSNQPQHF. The J gene is TRBJ1-5, the V gene TRBV6-5; D is undetermined. Germline V lookup: CDR1 MNHEY, CDR2 SVGAGI. This CDR3 has 15 amino acids. Trimming stripped 0 bases from V and 0 bases from J, with 6 bases between.

CDR3 nucleotides: TGTGCCTGGCGACATAGAACTGAAGCTTTCTTT. It encodes CAWRHRTEAFF. This rearrangement joins TRBV30 to TRBJ1-1; no clear D. With 5 bases removed from V and 5 bases from J, the gap between germline ends came to 9 bases. The V gene's germline CDR1 is GTSNPN and CDR2 SVGIG (reference sequence). The CDR3 extends over 11 amino acids.

This rearrangement joins TRBV6-5 to TRBJ2-7; D might be TRBD2 (6 bases). Trimming removed 5 bases at V and 2 bases at J, with 16 bases between. Germline CDR1 reads MNHEY; CDR2 reads SVGAGI. The CDR3 runs to 15 residues. The CDR3: CASSLTGTGPYEQYF. In DNA form, the CDR3 reads TGTGCCAGCAGTCTCACCGGGACTGGCCCCTACGAGCAGTACTTC.

This chain uses TRBV2 with TRBJ1-1; the D is unclear. Deletions cut 8 bases from V and 6 bases from J, with 10 bases between. The CDR3 is 11 residues long. Germline assignment: CDR1 SNHLY and CDR2 FYNNEI. CDR3 in amino acids: CASEGRAEAFF. The CDR3 coding sequence is TGTGCCAGCGAGGGTAGGGCTGAAGCTTTCTTT.

The chain combines TRBV28 with TRBJ2-3; possibly TRBD2 for D (5 bases). The CDR3 loop spans 12 amino acids. The germline V gene has CDR1 MDHEN and CDR2 SYDVKM. Trimming shortened V by 9 bases and J by 3 bases, and 10 bases separated the two germline ends. CDR3 amino acids: CASAKRTDTQYF. In DNA, the CDR3 is TGTGCCAGTGCCAAGCGGACAGATACGCAGTATTTT.

The chain is built from TRBV7-2 and TRBJ2-1, with TRBD2 matching 7 bases. CDR1 is SGHTA and CDR2 is FQGNSA in the germline V gene. There are 15 residues in the CDR3. The V segment lost 5 bases and the J segment 4 bases; nucleotides outside the gene matches: 8. The CDR3 bases are TGTGCCAGCAGCCCCGGAGGACTAGGGTACAATGAGCAGTTCTTC. Its translation: CASSPGGLGYNEQFF.

The chain employs TRBV5-4 and TRBJ2-7; 11 bases are a match to TRBD2. Germline V lookup: CDR1 SGHNT, CDR2 YYREEE (reference sequence). The junction had 5 bases not matched to a gene; V was cut back by 4 bases and J by 2 bases. The CDR3 has 15 residues. CDR3 in DNA: TGTGCCAGCAGCATCGCGACTAGCGGGGCCTACGAGCAGTACTTC. It encodes CASSIATSGAYEQYF. Combining the CDR3 with reference TRBV5-4 and TRBJ2-7 gives the whole variable domain ETGVTQSPTHLIKTRGQQVTLRCSSQSGHNTVSWYQQALGQGPQFIFQYYREEENGRGNFPPRFSGLQFPNYSSELNVNALELDDSALYLCASSIATSGAYEQYFGPGTRLTVT.

The J gene is TRBJ2-7, the V gene TRBV28; possible D gene TRBD1, 6 bases. The CDR3 consists of 15 residues. CDR1 and CDR2 (germline): MDHEN, SYDVKM. The V end was cut by 4 bases, the J end by 1 base, with 14 bases between. The CDR3 DNA is TGTGCCAGCAGTTCGCCGGGACAAGAATCCTACGAGCAGTACTTC. Translation gives CASSSPGQESYEQYF.

The chain uses TRBV7-2 and TRBJ2-2, with 10 bases aligning to TRBD2. This CDR3 comprises 18 residues. Germline V lookup: CDR1 SGHTA, CDR2 FQGNSA. V lost 1 base, J lost 7 bases, and 12 bases stayed unmatched. The CDR3, as DNA: TGTGCCAGCAGCTTAGTTCCTAGCGGGAGCGGCAGGGGCGGGGAGCTGTTTTTT. It encodes CASSLVPSGSGRGGELFF.

The gene calls are TRBV18 and TRBJ2-5; D possibly corresponds to TRBD1 (7 bases). Germline CDR1 KGHSH, CDR2 LQKENI. This CDR3 is built from 16 residues. The V end lost 4 bases, the J end lost 4 bases, and 19 bases lay between the germline ends. The CDR3 DNA follows: TGTGCCAGCTCACACGAGGGCTCAGGGGGAGGAGAGACCCAGTACTTC. Residues: CASSHEGSGGGETQYF.

A few counts support this clone. The V call is TRBV18, the J call TRBJ1-1; D possibly corresponds to TRBD1 (6 bases). V lost 2 bases, J lost 3 bases, and 13 bases lay in between. Germline values: CDR1 KGHSH, CDR2 LQKENI. The CDR3 is made up of 15 amino acids. CDR3 DNA: TGTGCCAGCTCACCAGCCCAAGGGGGTTACACTGAAGCTTTCTTT. This gives the protein CASSPAQGGYTEAFF.

This clone has more than one count but fewer than ten. J is TRBJ1-1 and V is TRBV7-6; D call uncertain. Germline-derived CDR1 and CDR2 are SGHVS and FNYEAQ. The CDR3 is 13 amino acids. V lost 5 bases, J lost 11 bases, and 18 bases lay in between. DNA for the CDR3: TGTGCCAGCAGCAATTCGGGTAGTGCCTTGGCTTTCTTT. This translates into CASSNSGSALAFF.

V is TRBV30 and J is TRBJ1-6; perhaps TRBD1 as D (5 bases). V was clipped by 0 bases and J by 15 bases, with 18 bases between them. This CDR3 has 14 amino acids. CDR1 GTSNPN and CDR2 SVGIG come from the germline V gene (reference sequence). In nucleotides, the CDR3 is TGTGCCTGGAGTGTTCTACAGGACCCCCTCCGCCTCCACTTT. This codes for CAWSVLQDPLRLHF.